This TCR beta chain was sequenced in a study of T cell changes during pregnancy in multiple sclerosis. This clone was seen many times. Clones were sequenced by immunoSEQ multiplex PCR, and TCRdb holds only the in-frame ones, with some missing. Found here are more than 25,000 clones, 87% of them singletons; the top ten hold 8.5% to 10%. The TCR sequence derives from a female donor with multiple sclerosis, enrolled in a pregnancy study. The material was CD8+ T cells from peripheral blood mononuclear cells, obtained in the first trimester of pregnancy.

Here the CDR3 DNA reads TGCGCCAGCAGCGAGGGACTAGCGGGAGGACTCTACGAGCAGTACTTC. Amino acids: CASSEGLAGGLYEQYF. V gene TRBV5-1 combines with J gene TRBJ2-7, with 15 bases fitting TRBD2. The V and J ends lost 4 bases and 3 bases, in that order; junction bases with no gene match: 5. There are 16 residues in the CDR3. The germline V gene encodes CDR1 SGHRS and CDR2 YFSETQ.